Shown below are 19 T cell receptor beta chains from a single sample sequenced in a study of T cells in Graves' hyperthyroidism and ophthalmopathy (dated by TCRdb to between 2018 and 2021). The library was obtained by multiplex PCR. The listed sequencing device is Illumina HiSeq 2000. Amplification of TCR beta CDR3 regions was carried out from RNA transcripts. The TCR CDR3 was subjected to a first round of RT-PCR using the HTBI primer set and the Qiagen OneStep RT-PCR kit. TCRdb took the public reads, trimmed them with fastp at Q25, ran MiXCR for clone calling and kept in-frame beta chains. Under each unique CDR3 protein, matching rows form one entry showing the most common genes and DNA. The sample table holds 450,000 to 650,000 distinct CDR3 sequences, of which 17% were seen once. The top ten clones comprise approximately 15% of the sample. The material sequenced was blood. Source of these receptors: a woman between 18 and 29 years old with Graves' ophthalmopathy.

The V gene is TRBV27, the J gene TRBJ2-3, with D hard to call. Trimming removed 2 bases from V and 2 bases from J, with 11 bases in between. The CDR3 is 15 residues long. Germline assignment: CDR1 MNHEY and CDR2 SMNVEV (reference sequence). The CDR3 spells CASSLTQVYTDTQYF. As DNA, the CDR3 is TGTGCCAGCAGTTTAACACAAGTTTACACAGATACGCAGTATTTT.

V and J are TRBV2 and TRBJ2-5, with 7 bases fitting TRBD2. The V and J ends lost 4 bases and 5 bases, in that order; junction bases with no gene match: 7. CDR3 length equals 14 residues. Germline V gene data show CDR1 as SNHLY and CDR2 as FYNNEI. CDR3 DNA sequence: TGTGCCAGCAGTGGGGGGGGATTGGGGGAGACCCAGTACTTC. This translates into CASSGGGLGETQYF.

The chain has TRBV19 and TRBJ1-4; D not resolved. This CDR3 has 11 amino acids. The germline V gene encodes CDR1 LNHDA and CDR2 SQIVND (reference sequence). The ends were cut back, 5 bases at V and 8 bases at J, with 6 bases in the middle. CDR3 amino acids: CASSVQEKLFF. The DNA for the CDR3 is TGTGCCAGTAGTGTACAGGAAAAACTGTTTTTT.

This chain joins TRBV5-1 and TRBJ2-7, with TRBD1 identical over 7 bases. Germline lookup yields CDR1 SGHRS and CDR2 YFSETQ. CDR3 length: 16 amino acids. J gave up 2 bases and V 4 bases, and 12 bases lay outside the gene matches. The CDR3 nucleotides read TGCGCCAGCAGCCTGGCTGGGTCGGGACAGACCTACGAGCAGTACTTC. Its protein product is CASSLAGSGQTYEQYF. Complete variable domain (other parts from reference TRBV5-1 and TRBJ2-7): KAGVTQTPRYLIKTRGQQVTLSCSPISGHRSVSWYQQTPGQGLQFLFEYFSETQRNKGNFPGRFSGRQFSNSRSEMNVSTLELGDSALYLCASSLAGSGQTYEQYFGPGTRLTVT.

This clonotype occurred a few times. The chain recombines TRBV29-1 with TRBJ2-3, with D unclear. Trimming took 6 bases from V and 6 from J, leaving 13 bases between them. CDR3 length: 12 residues. Per germline, CDR1 SQVTM and CDR2 ANQGSEA. CDR3 nucleotide sequence: TGCAGCGTGCATCCGGGCGACGATACGCAGTATTTT. This sequence encodes CSVHPGDDTQYF.

With respect to this clonotype: The junction shows a germline mismatch at one end, possibly a read error. V gene TRBV25-1 combines with J gene TRBJ2-7, with 12 bases aligning to TRBD1. CDR1 is MGHDK, CDR2 SYGVNS, per germline. CDR3 size: 18 residues. For the CDR3, the DNA is TGTGCCAGCAGTGAATCGGGACAGGGGGCGCATATCTCCTACGAGCGGTACTTC. Translating it yields CASSESGQGAHISYERYF.

This clonotype occurred many times. J is TRBJ2-1 and V is TRBV7-9; 10 bases map to TRBD2. With V trimmed by 2 bases and J by 6 bases, 7 bases remained unmatched. Germline CDR1 SEHNR, CDR2 FQNEAQ (reference sequence). The CDR3 has 16 residues. The CDR3 DNA sequence: TGTGCCAGCAGCTTACCCCGAGCTAGCGGGAGCAATGAGCAGTTCTTC. This sequence encodes CASSLPRASGSNEQFF. The full variable domain, its missing parts supplied by reference TRBV7-9 and TRBJ2-1, is DTGVSQNPRHKITKRGQNVTFRCDPISEHNRLYWYRQTLGQGPEFLTYFQNEAQLEKSRLLSDRFSAERPKGSFSTLEIQRTEQGDSAMYLCASSLPRASGSNEQFFGPGTRLTVL.

This clonotype was seen only a few times. V and J are TRBV7-3 and TRBJ2-7; 11 bases fit TRBD1. Germline V gives CDR1 SGHTA, CDR2 FQGTGA. Trimming cost V 4 bases and J 3 bases; bases outside gene matches: 5. This CDR3 is 15 amino acids long. CDR3 region: CASSYRDRGGYEQYF. In DNA, the CDR3 is TGTGCCAGCAGCTACCGGGACAGGGGGGGCTACGAGCAGTACTTC.

This clonotype has a single count. A read error may be the cause here, since a much bigger clone is one base away. The chain couples TRBV10-3 to TRBJ1-1; TRBD1 might be the D (5 bases). V was cut by 4 bases and J by 2 bases, with 14 bases left in between. Germline V gene lookup returns CDR1 ENHRY and CDR2 SYGVKD. This CDR3 contains 15 residues. DNA of the CDR3: TGTGCCATCAGTGCTTTTGGGGCGGGCAACACTGAAGCTTTCTTT. This codes for CAISAFGAGNTEAFF.

The rearrangement joins TRBV14 to TRBJ2-3; 9 bases line up with TRBD1. The length of the CDR3 is 15 residues. V gave up 4 bases and J gave up 3 bases; unmatched junction bases: 5. Per the germline V gene, CDR1 is SGHDN and CDR2 is FVKESK. The CDR3 DNA sequence: TGTGCCAGCAGCCCCCGGACAGGGGTGACAGATACGCAGTATTTT. Protein: CASSPRTGVTDTQYF.

The rearrangement joins TRBV19 to TRBJ1-1; 10 nucleotides line up with TRBD1. V lost 10 bases to trimming and J lost 0 bases; unmatched junction nucleotides: 11. The CDR3 has 16 residues. Germline lookup yields CDR1 LNHDA and CDR2 SQIVND (reference sequence). This chain's CDR3 is CATSGTGELLNTEAFF. Here the CDR3 DNA reads TGTGCCACCTCCGGGACAGGGGAGTTATTGAACACTGAAGCTTTCTTT.

This clonotype was detected a few times. The chain is built from TRBV6-1 and TRBJ1-4, with a weak D call TRBD1 (5 bases). V was cut by 6 bases and J by 8 bases, with 16 bases left in between. Germline V lookup: CDR1 MNHNS, CDR2 SASEGT. The CDR3 runs to 14 residues. The CDR3 spells CASSIKGNIEKLFF. For the CDR3, the DNA is TGTGCCAGCAGCATAAAGGGGAACATCGAAAAACTGTTTTTT.

This clonotype was recorded at least ten times. The V and J genes are TRBV11-2 and TRBJ2-7; D ambiguous. Germline lookup yields CDR1 SGHAT and CDR2 FQNNGV. Trimming took off 0 bases at V and 3 bases at J, with 6 bases between the two ends. The length of the CDR3 is 13 residues. The CDR3 loop reads CASSLDINYEQYF. CDR3 bases: TGTGCCAGCAGCTTAGACATCAACTACGAGCAGTACTTC.

CDR3 DNA: TGCAGCGTAATCTCTGCGGACCTGGGCGGGGAGCTGTTTTTT. As protein: CSVISADLGGELFF. J is TRBJ2-2 and V is TRBV20-1; no clear D gene. The CDR3 contains 14 residues. Germline V gives CDR1 DFQATT, CDR2 SNEGSKA (reference sequence).

The J gene is TRBJ1-1, the V gene TRBV2, with D possibly being TRBD1 (5 bases). V was trimmed by 6 bases and J by 0 bases, leaving 11 bases between them. The V gene's germline CDR1 is SNHLY and CDR2 FYNNEI. This CDR3 spans 14 amino acids. CDR3 DNA sequence: TGTGCCAGCAGATACGGGACGGTGAACACTGAAGCTTTCTTT. Protein sequence: CASRYGTVNTEAFF.

The V call is TRBV7-3, the J call TRBJ1-5, with D possibly being TRBD1 (6 bases). Between the trimmed V and J ends, which lost 2 bases and 6 bases, there was a span of 11 bases. The V gene's germline CDR1 is SGHTA and CDR2 FQGTGA. CDR3 length: 14 residues. The CDR3 region has the DNA TGTGCCAGCAGCTTAGTGCGGGGGGCTCAGCCCCAGCATTTT. Translated, it gives CASSLVRGAQPQHF.

The table lists this clonotype with many counts. V is TRBV25-1 and J is TRBJ2-7, with TRBD2 matching 9 bases. The V segment lost 5 bases and the J segment 4 bases; nucleotides outside the gene matches: 6. CDR3 length: 14 amino acids. The germline V gene encodes CDR1 MGHDK and CDR2 SYGVNS. The CDR3, as DNA: TGTGCCAGCAGTCATAGCGGGAGCGGGTACGAGCAGTACTTC. It is translated as CASSHSGSGYEQYF.

This clonotype was seen a handful of times. The chain employs TRBV5-1 and TRBJ2-1; possible D gene TRBD1, 7 bases. CDR1 and CDR2 (germline): SGHRS, YFSETQ. Trimming left V 4 bases short and J 4 bases short, with 12 bases between. This CDR3 region has 14 residues. CDR3 in DNA: TGCGCCAGCAGCCGCGGGACAGATTACAATGAGCAGTTCTTC. Translated, it gives CASSRGTDYNEQFF.

This chain joins TRBV10-3 and TRBJ1-2; the D is unclear. The CDR3 runs 15 residues. Trimming took off 4 bases at V and 1 base at J, with 13 bases between the two ends. CDR1 ENHRY and CDR2 SYGVKD come from the germline V gene. The chain's CDR3 is CAISGSMGFNYGYTF. CDR3 DNA: TGTGCCATCAGTGGGAGCATGGGTTTTAACTATGGCTACACCTTC.